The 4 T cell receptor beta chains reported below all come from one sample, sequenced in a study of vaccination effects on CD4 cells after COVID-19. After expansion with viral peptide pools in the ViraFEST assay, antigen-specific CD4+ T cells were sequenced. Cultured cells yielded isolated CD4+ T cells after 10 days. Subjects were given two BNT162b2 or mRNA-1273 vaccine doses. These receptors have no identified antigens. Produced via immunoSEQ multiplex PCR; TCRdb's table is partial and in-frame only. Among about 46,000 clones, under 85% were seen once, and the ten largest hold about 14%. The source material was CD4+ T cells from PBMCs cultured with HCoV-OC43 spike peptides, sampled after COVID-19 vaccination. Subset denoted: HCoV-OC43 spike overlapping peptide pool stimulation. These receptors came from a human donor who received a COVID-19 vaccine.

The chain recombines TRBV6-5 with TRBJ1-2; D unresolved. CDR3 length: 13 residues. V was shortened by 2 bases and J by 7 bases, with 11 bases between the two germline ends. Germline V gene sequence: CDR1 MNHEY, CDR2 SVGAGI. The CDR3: CASSYGRVGGYTF. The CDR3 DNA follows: TGTGCCAGCAGTTACGGGAGGGTAGGTGGCTACACCTTC.

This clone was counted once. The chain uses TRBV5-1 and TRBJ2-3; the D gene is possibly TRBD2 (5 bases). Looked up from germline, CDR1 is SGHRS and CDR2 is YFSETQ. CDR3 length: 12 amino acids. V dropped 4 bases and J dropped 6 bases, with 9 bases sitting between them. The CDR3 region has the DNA TGCGCCAGCAGCCCTGGGGAGGATACGCAGTATTTT. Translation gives CASSPGEDTQYF.

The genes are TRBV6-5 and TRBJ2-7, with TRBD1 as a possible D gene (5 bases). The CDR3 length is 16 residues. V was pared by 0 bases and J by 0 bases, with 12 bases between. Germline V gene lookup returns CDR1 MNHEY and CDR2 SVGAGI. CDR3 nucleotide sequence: TGTGCCAGCAGTTACTCAGGTCAGGGCAGCTCCTACGAGCAGTACTTC. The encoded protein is CASSYSGQGSSYEQYF.

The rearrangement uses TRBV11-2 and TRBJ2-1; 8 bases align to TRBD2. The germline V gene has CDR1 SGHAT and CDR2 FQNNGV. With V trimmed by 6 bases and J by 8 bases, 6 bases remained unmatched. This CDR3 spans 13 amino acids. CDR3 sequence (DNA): TGTGCCAGCAGACTAACGGGGGGGTATGAGCAGTTCTTC. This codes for CASRLTGGYEQFF.